Listed here are 21 T cell receptor beta chains from one sample, sequenced in a study of blood T cell repertoires in COVID-19. Some clones are missing from TCRdb's copy, which holds only in-frame ones; the method was immunoSEQ multiplex PCR. This table holds 150,000 to 200,000 clones, around 85% found once. Sequencing was done on a sample of peripheral blood. The receptors originated from a human donor with acute or convalescent COVID-19. The donor label of this sample is uncertain.

The chain has TRBV5-5 and TRBJ1-2; D gene ambiguous. The CDR3 has 15 amino acids. CDR1 and CDR2 from the germline V gene are SGHKS and YYEKEE (reference sequence). V gave up 3 bases and J gave up 3 bases, with 15 bases separating them. CDR3 amino acids: CASSYTRADYYGYTF. The CDR3, as DNA: TGTGCCAGCAGCTACACTCGGGCGGACTACTATGGCTACACCTTC.

This CDR3 is CASSLVGTANTEAFF. The CDR3 coding sequence is TGTGCCAGCAGCTTAGTGGGGACAGCGAACACTGAAGCTTTCTTT. The rearrangement uses TRBV7-8 and TRBJ1-1; TRBD1 aligns across 7 bases. CDR1 and CDR2 (germline): SGHVS, FQNEAQ. With V trimmed by 1 base and J by 1 base, 3 bases remained unmatched. The CDR3 runs 15 residues. The variable domain in full, with the rest retrieved from reference TRBV7-8 and TRBJ1-1, is GAGVSQSPRYKVAKRGQDVALRCDPISGHVSLFWYQQALGQGPEFLTYFQNEAQLDKSGLPSDRFFAERPEGSVSTLKIQRTQQEDSAVYLCASSLVGTANTEAFFGQGTRLTVV.

The V call is TRBV29-1, the J call TRBJ2-7, with 8 bases fitting TRBD1. Trimming cost V 7 bases and J 3 bases; bases outside gene matches: 5. This CDR3 comprises 12 residues. Germline assignment: CDR1 SQVTM and CDR2 ANQGSEA. The CDR3 loop is CSAGQGGYEQYF. DNA for the CDR3: TGCAGCGCCGGACAGGGAGGCTACGAGCAGTACTTC.

This rearrangement joins TRBV14 to TRBJ2-3, with no clear D. This CDR3 has 13 residues. The germline V and J ends were trimmed by 3 bases and 5 bases, with 9 bases remaining between them. Germline-derived CDR1 and CDR2 are SGHDN and FVKESK. The CDR3 DNA sequence: TGTGCCAGCAGCCAGACTCTAGTAGATACGCAGTATTTT. Encoded protein: CASSQTLVDTQYF.

This clone showed up just once. The CDR3 loop is CAWSVPNTGELFF. CDR3 DNA: TGTGCCTGGAGTGTCCCTAACACCGGGGAGCTGTTTTTT. This sequence joins TRBV30 and TRBJ2-2; D is unclear. V lost 0 bases and J 2 bases, leaving 4 bases between the germline ends. This CDR3 is 13 amino acids long. Germline V gives CDR1 GTSNPN, CDR2 SVGIG (reference sequence).

The rearrangement joins TRBV7-2 to TRBJ1-3; D not certain. Trimming cost V 3 bases and J 0 bases, with 9 bases left between them. This CDR3 has 15 residues. Germline V gene sequence: CDR1 SGHTA, CDR2 FQGNSA. Written as DNA, the CDR3 is TGTGCCAGCAGCTTTCAGGTCTTCTCTGGAAACACCATATATTTT. Encoded protein: CASSFQVFSGNTIYF.

The chain joins TRBV21-1 to TRBJ2-7; no DNA check was done on the table's D call, TRBD1. TRBV21-1 is an annotated pseudogene. The CDR3 sequence is 17 residues long. The CDR3 region is CASSKVEQGVPSYEQYF. As DNA, the CDR3 is TGTGCCAGCAGCAAAGTAGAACAGGGTGTGCCCTCCTACGAGCAGTACTTC.

The V call is TRBV28, the J call TRBJ1-2, with unresolved D. V gave up 3 bases and J gave up 3 bases, with 8 bases separating them. Germline CDR1 and CDR2: MDHEN and SYDVKM. The CDR3 length is 13 residues. The CDR3 spells CASSFRSHYGYTF. Written as DNA, the CDR3 is TGTGCCAGCAGTTTCAGGTCCCACTATGGCTACACCTTC.

The chain couples TRBV2 to TRBJ1-5; possible D gene TRBD1, 5 bases. Looked up from germline, CDR1 is SNHLY and CDR2 is FYNNEI. The CDR3 totals 15 residues. Trimming took off 9 bases at V and 2 bases at J, with 17 bases between the two ends. The chain's CDR3 is CASTSSGGGNQPQHF. The CDR3 nucleotides are TGTGCCAGTACCTCCTCAGGAGGGGGCAATCAGCCCCAGCATTTT.

Only a few counts were recorded for this clone. The chain recombines TRBV19 with TRBJ1-3; no reliable D call. Germline CDR1 and CDR2: LNHDA and SQIVND (reference sequence). Trimming took 3 bases from V and 0 from J, leaving 6 bases between them. The CDR3 extends over 14 amino acids. The CDR3 DNA reads TGTGCCAGTAGTATCGAGGTCTCTGGAAACACCATATATTTT. As protein: CASSIEVSGNTIYF. The full variable domain, with the rest looked up from reference TRBV19 and TRBJ1-3, is DGGITQSPKYLFRKEGQNVTLSCEQNLNHDAMYWYRQDPGQGLRLIYYSQIVNDFQKGDIAEGYSVSREKKESFPLTVTSAQKNPTAFYLCASSIEVSGNTIYFGEGSWLTVV.

The V call is TRBV6-5, the J call TRBJ2-1, with 11 nucleotides matching TRBD1. V shed 6 bases and J 10 bases; nucleotides not matched to a gene: 8. Germline lookup yields CDR1 MNHEY and CDR2 SVGAGI. The CDR3 sequence is 14 residues long. The CDR3 protein is CASSLDRGRAEQFF. CDR3 DNA sequence: TGTGCCAGCAGCTTGGACAGGGGGCGCGCCGAGCAGTTCTTC.

This sequence joins TRBV5-4 and TRBJ1-3; no clear D. Germline loops: CDR1 SGHNT, CDR2 YYREEE (reference sequence). V lost 4 bases and J lost 1, with 18 bases in between. The length of the CDR3 is 17 residues. The CDR3 DNA is TGTGCCAGCAGCCCTATCCCAGGAACCCCTTCTGGAAACACCATATATTTT. Amino acid sequence: CASSPIPGTPSGNTIYF.

In DNA form, the CDR3 reads TGTGCCAGCAGCCCCGGACAATTACAAGAGACCCAGTACTTC. It codes for CASSPGQLQETQYF. This rearrangement joins TRBV11-2 to TRBJ2-5; perhaps TRBD1 as D (5 bases). The germline V gene has CDR1 SGHAT and CDR2 FQNNGV. The ends were cut back, 5 bases at V and 2 bases at J, with 12 bases in the middle. CDR3 size: 14 residues.

V is TRBV6-1 and J is TRBJ1-2, with unresolved D. V was trimmed by 2 bases and J by 5 bases, leaving 9 bases between them. The CDR3 sequence is 13 residues long. Germline V gene lookup returns CDR1 MNHNS and CDR2 SASEGT. The CDR3 bases are TGTGCCAGCAGTGAACACCAGACATATGGCTACACCTTC. Encoded protein: CASSEHQTYGYTF.

This clone was counted only a few times. The rearrangement joins TRBV28 to TRBJ1-5; D gene uncertain. Per germline, CDR1 MDHEN and CDR2 SYDVKM. CDR3 size: 13 residues. V lost 8 bases and J 3 bases, leaving 11 bases between the germline ends. The CDR3 sequence is CASLPGPNQPQHF. As DNA, the CDR3 is TGTGCCAGCCTGCCAGGCCCCAATCAGCCCCAGCATTTT. Combining the CDR3 with reference TRBV28 and TRBJ1-5 gives the whole variable domain DVKVTQSSRYLVKRTGEKVFLECVQDMDHENMFWYRQDPGLGLRLIYFSYDVKMKEKGDIPEGYSVSREKKERFSLILESASTNQTSMYLCASLPGPNQPQHFGDGTRLSIL.

The chain links TRBV19 to TRBJ2-3; 9 bases agree with TRBD1. The germline V gene has CDR1 LNHDA and CDR2 SQIVND (reference sequence). This CDR3 has 16 residues. The V segment lost 5 bases and the J segment 1 base; nucleotides outside the gene matches: 7. For the CDR3, the DNA is TGTGCCAGTAGTCTCCGGACAGGGGTGGGCACAGATACGCAGTATTTT. Encoded protein: CASSLRTGVGTDTQYF.

J is TRBJ1-2 and V is TRBV4-3, with D unclear. This CDR3 region has 19 residues. Germline values: CDR1 LGHNA, CDR2 YSLEER. V lost 1 base to trimming and J lost 2 bases, with 23 bases between them. CDR3 in amino acids: CASSQGLPLEQLNNYGYTF. Written as DNA, the CDR3 is TGCGCCAGCAGCCAAGGGCTCCCGCTCGAACAGCTCAACAACTATGGCTACACCTTC.

This chain connects TRBV19 to TRBJ1-2; perhaps TRBD1 as D (6 bases). Germline loops: CDR1 LNHDA, CDR2 SQIVND (reference sequence). The V end lost 7 bases, the J end lost 5 bases, and 17 bases lay between the germline ends. The CDR3 runs to 14 residues. CDR3 sequence (DNA): TGTGCCAGTACCCCGTTTGACAGGAATTATGGCTACACCTTC. The encoded protein is CASTPFDRNYGYTF.

The chain carries TRBV6-5 and TRBJ1-2, with D possibly matching TRBD1 (6 bases). Germline V gene data show CDR1 as MNHEY and CDR2 as SVGAGI. The CDR3 runs 13 residues. V was shortened by 6 bases and J by 7 bases, with 15 bases between the two germline ends. CDR3 coding DNA: TGTGCCAGCAGCGAGGGGGGGGCTGGTGGCTACACCTTC. This translates into CASSEGGAGGYTF.

V and J are TRBV6-4 and TRBJ2-3; 7 bases map to TRBD2. Germline lookup yields CDR1 MRHNA and CDR2 SNTAGT. J lost 14 bases, V lost 0 bases, and 11 bases had no gene match. The CDR3 is 14 amino acids. The CDR3 nucleotides are TGTGCCAGCAGTGACTCGAATTTAGCGGGTTGGCGGTATTTT. This encodes CASSDSNLAGWRYF.

The genes are TRBV7-2 and TRBJ1-5; D remains ambiguous. The germline V gene has CDR1 SGHTA and CDR2 FQGNSA. The CDR3 length is 12 residues. V lost 5 bases, J lost 7 bases, and 9 bases lay in between. The CDR3 spells CASSPPSQPQHF. The CDR3 nucleotides are TGTGCCAGCAGCCCCCCTAGCCAGCCCCAGCATTTT.